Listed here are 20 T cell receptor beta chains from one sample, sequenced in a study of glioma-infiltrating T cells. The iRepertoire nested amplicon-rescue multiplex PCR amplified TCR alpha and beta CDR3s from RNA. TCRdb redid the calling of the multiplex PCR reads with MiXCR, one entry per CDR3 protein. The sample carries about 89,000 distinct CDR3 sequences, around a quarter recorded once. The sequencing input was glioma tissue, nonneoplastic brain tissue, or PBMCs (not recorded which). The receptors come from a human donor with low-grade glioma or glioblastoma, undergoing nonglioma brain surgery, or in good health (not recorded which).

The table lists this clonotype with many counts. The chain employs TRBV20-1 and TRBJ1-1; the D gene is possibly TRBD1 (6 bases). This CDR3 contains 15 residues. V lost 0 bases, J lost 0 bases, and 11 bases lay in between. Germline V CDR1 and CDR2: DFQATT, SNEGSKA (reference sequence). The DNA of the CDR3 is TGCAGTGCTAGAGATCCGGGACAACTGAACACTGAAGCTTTCTTT. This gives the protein CSARDPGQLNTEAFF.

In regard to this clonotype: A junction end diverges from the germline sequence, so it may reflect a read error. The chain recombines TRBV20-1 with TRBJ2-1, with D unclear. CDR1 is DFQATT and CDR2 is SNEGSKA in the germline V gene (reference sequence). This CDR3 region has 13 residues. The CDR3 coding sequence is TGCAGTGAGCCACTGAGCTCCTACAATGAGAAGTTCTTC. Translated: CSEPLSSYNEKFF.

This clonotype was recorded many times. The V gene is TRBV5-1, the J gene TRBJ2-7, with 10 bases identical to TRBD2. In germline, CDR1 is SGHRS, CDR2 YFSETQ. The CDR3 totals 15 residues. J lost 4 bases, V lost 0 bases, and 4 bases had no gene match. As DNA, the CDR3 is TGCGCCAGCAGCTTGGAAGTACTAGCGGGGTACGAGCAGTACTTC. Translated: CASSLEVLAGYEQYF.

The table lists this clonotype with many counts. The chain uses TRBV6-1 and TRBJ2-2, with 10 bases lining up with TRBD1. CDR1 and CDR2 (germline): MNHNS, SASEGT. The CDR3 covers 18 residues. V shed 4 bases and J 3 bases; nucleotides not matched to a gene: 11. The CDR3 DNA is TGTGCCAGCAGTGCGGGTCCGGGACAGGGGCATGACACCGGGGAGCTGTTTTTT. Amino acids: CASSAGPGQGHDTGELFF.

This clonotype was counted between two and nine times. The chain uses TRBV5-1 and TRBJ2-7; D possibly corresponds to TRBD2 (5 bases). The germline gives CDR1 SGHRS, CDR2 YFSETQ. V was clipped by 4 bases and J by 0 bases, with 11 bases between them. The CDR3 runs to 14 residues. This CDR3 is CASSTGISSYEQYF. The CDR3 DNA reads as TGCGCCAGCAGCACGGGGATTAGCTCCTACGAGCAGTACTTC. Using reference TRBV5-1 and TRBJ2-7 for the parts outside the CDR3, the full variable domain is KAGVTQTPRYLIKTRGQQVTLSCSPISGHRSVSWYQQTPGQGLQFLFEYFSETQRNKGNFPGRFSGRQFSNSRSEMNVSTLELGDSALYLCASSTGISSYEQYFGPGTRLTVT.

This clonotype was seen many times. The CDR3 bases are TGCAGCTTTGGATCAGGTCCCTACGAGCAGTACTTC. The encoded protein is CSFGSGPYEQYF. V gene TRBV20-1 combines with J gene TRBJ2-7; D gene unclear. Per the germline V gene, CDR1 is DFQATT and CDR2 is SNEGSKA (reference sequence). CDR3 size: 12 residues.

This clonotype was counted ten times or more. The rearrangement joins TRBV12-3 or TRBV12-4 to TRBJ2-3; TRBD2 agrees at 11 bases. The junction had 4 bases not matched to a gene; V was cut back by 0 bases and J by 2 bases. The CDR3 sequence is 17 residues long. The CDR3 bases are TGTGCCAGCAGTTTAGCGCAACTAGCGGGAGTCACAGATACGCAGTATTTT. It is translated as CASSLAQLAGVTDTQYF.

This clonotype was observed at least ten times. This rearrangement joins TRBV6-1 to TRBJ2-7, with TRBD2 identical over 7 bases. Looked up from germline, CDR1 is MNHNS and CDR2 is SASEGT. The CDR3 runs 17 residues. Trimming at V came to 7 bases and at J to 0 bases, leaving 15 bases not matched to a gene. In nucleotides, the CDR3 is TGTGCCAGCACAGGGACCGCGCGGGGGATGGGCTCCTACGAGCAGTACTTC. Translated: CASTGTARGMGSYEQYF.

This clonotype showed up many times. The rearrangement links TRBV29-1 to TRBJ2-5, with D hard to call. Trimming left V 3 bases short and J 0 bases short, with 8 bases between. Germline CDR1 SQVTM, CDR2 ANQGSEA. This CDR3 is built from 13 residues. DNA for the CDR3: TGCAGCGTTGACCACCGACACCAAGAGACCCAGTACTTC. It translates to CSVDHRHQETQYF.

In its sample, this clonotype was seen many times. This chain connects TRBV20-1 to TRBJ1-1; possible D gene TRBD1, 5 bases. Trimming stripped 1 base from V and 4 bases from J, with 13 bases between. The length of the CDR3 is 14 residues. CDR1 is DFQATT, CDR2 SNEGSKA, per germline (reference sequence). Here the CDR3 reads CSARVGGSGTEAFF. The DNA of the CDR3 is TGCAGTGCTAGAGTCGGGGGGTCGGGCACTGAAGCTTTCTTT.

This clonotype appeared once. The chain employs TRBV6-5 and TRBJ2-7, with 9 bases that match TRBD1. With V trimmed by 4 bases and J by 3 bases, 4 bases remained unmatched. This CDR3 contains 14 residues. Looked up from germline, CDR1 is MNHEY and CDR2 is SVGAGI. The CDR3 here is CASSWAGQGYEQYF. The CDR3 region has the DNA TGTGCCAGCAGTTGGGCGGGACAGGGCTACGAGCAGTACTTC.

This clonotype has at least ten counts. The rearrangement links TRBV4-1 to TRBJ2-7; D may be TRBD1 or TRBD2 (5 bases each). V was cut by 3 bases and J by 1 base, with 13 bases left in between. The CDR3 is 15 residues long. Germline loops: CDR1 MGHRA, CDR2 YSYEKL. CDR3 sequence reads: CASSHGASMSYEQYF. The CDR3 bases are TGCGCCAGCAGCCACGGGGCTAGTATGTCCTACGAGCAGTACTTC.

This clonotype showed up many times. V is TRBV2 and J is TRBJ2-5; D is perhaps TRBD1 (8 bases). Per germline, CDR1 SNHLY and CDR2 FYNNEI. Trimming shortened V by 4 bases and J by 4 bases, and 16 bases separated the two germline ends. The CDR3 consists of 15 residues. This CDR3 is CASSGHRGGGETQYF. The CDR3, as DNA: TGTGCCAGCAGTGGACACAGGGGGGGCGGAGAGACCCAGTACTTC.

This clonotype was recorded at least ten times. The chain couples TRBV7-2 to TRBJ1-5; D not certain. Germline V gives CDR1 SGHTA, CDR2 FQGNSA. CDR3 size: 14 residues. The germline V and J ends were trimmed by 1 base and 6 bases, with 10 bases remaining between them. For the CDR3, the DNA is TGTGCCAGCAGCTTAGACGCGCAGGCTCAGCCCCAGCATTTT. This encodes CASSLDAQAQPQHF.

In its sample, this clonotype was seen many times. In DNA, the CDR3 is TGTGCCATCAGAGGGACAGGGGATGGCTACACCTTC. Residues: CAIRGTGDGYTF. The V and J genes are TRBV10-3 and TRBJ1-2; 10 bases agree with TRBD1. With V trimmed by 6 bases and J by 6 bases, 1 base remained unmatched. The CDR3 is made up of 12 amino acids. Germline V lookup: CDR1 ENHRY, CDR2 SYGVKD.

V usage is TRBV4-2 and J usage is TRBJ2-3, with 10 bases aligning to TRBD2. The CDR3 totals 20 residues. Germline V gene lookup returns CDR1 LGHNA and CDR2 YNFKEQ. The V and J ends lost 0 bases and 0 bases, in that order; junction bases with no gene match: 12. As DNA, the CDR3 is TGTGCCAGCAGCCAAGAGGTGGTAGCGGGAGGATACACTAGCACAGATACGCAGTATTTT. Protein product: CASSQEVVAGGYTSTDTQYF.

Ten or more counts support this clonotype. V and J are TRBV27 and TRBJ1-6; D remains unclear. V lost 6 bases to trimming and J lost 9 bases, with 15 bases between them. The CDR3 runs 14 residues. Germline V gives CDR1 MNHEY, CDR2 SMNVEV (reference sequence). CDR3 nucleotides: TGTGCCAGCAGACCCCGGGCCTCGAGTTCACCCCTCCACTTT. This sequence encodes CASRPRASSSPLHF.

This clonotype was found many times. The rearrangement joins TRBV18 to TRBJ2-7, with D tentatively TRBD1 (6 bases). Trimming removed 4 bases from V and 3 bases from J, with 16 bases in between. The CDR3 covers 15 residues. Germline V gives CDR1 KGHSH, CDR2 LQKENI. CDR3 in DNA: TGTGCCAGCTCACTGGAATCGACAGGAGGCTACGAGCAGTACTTC. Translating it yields CASSLESTGGYEQYF.

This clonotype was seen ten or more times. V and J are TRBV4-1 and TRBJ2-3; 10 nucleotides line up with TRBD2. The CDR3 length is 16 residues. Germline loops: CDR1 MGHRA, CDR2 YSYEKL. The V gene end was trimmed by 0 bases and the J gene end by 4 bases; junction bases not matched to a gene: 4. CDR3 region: CASSQDLAGVPDTQYF. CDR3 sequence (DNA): TGCGCCAGCAGCCAAGATCTAGCGGGAGTTCCAGATACGCAGTATTTT.

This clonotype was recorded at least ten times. DNA of the CDR3: TGTGCCAGCAGTTTAAATAAGGGGGGCTCCTACGAGCAGTACTTC. Translation: CASSLNKGGSYEQYF. V is TRBV28 and J is TRBJ2-7, with D perhaps assigned TRBD1 or TRBD2 (6 bases each). Germline-derived CDR1 and CDR2 are MDHEN and SYDVKM. This CDR3 has 15 amino acids. V shed 2 bases and J shed 0 bases, with 11 bases lying between them.